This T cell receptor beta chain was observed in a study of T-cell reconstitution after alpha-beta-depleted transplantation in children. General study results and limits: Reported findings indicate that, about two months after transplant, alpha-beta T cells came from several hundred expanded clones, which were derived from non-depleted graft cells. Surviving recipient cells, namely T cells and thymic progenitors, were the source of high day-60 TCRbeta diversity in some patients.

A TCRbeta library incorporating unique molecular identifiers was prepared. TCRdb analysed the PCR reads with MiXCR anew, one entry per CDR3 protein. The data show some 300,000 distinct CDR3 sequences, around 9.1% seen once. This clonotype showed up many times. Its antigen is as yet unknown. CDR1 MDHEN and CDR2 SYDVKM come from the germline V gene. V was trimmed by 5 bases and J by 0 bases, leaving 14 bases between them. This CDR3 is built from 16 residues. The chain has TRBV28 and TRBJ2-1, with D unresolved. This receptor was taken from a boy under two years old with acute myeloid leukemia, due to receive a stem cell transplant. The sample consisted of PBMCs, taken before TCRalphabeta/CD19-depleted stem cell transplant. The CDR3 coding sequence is TGTGCCAGCAGTGTACAGTTGGCTAGCTCCTACAATGAGCAGTTCTTC. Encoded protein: CASSVQLASSYNEQFF.